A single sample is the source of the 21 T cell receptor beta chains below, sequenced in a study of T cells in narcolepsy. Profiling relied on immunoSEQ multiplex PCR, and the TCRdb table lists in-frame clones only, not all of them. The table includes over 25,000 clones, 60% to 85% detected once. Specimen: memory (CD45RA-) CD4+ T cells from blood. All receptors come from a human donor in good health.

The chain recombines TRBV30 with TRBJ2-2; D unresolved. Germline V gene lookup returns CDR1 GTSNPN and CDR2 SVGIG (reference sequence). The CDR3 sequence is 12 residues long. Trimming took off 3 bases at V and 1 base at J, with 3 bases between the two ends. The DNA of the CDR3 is TGTGCCTGGAGACTGAACACCGGGGAGCTGTTTTTT. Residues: CAWRLNTGELFF.

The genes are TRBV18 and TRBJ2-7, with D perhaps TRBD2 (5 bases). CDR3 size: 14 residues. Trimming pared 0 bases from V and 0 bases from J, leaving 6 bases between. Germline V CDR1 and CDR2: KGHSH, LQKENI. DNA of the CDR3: TGTGCCAGCTCACCACCAGGGAGCTCCTACGAGCAGTACTTC. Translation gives CASSPPGSSYEQYF.

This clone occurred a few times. Here the CDR3 reads CASSIEGRQGYTF. The CDR3 DNA reads TGTGCCAGTAGTATAGAAGGACGCCAGGGCTACACCTTC. The chain has TRBV19 and TRBJ1-2; no definite D call. The CDR3 is made up of 13 amino acids. V was pared by 0 bases and J by 8 bases, with 10 bases between. Per germline, CDR1 LNHDA and CDR2 SQIVND (reference sequence). The complete variable domain, with remaining parts taken from reference TRBV19 and TRBJ1-2, reads DGGITQSPKYLFRKEGQNVTLSCEQNLNHDAMYWYRQDPGQGLRLIYYSQIVNDFQKGDIAEGYSVSREKKESFPLTVTSAQKNPTAFYLCASSIEGRQGYTFGSGTRLTVV.

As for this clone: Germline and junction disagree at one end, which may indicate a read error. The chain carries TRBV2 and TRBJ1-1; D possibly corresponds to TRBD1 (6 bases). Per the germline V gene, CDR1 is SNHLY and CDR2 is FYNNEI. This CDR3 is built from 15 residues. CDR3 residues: CASSEGRGAGTEAFF. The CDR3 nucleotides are TGTGCCAGCAGCGAAGGTCGGGGGGCCGGGACTGAAGCTTTCTTT.

CDR3 sequence: CASTGERSSYNEQFF. The CDR3 DNA reads TGTGCCAGCACGGGGGAGCGAAGCTCCTACAATGAGCAGTTCTTC. The rearrangement links TRBV2 to TRBJ2-1; D perhaps matches TRBD2 (6 bases). Germline CDR1 is SNHLY and CDR2 is FYNNEI. The V end lost 7 bases, the J end lost 0 bases, and 13 bases lay between the germline ends. This CDR3 has 15 residues.

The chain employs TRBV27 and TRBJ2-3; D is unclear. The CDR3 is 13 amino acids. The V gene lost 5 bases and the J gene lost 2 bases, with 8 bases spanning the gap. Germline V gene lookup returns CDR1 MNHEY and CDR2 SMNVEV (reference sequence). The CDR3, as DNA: TGTGCCAGCAGTACCCAAGACACAGATACGCAGTATTTT. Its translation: CASSTQDTDTQYF.

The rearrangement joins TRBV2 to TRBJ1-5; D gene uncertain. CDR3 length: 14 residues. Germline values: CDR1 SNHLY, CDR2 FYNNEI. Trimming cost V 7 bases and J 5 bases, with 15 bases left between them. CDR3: CASTRIYGDQPQHF. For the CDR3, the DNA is TGTGCCAGCACTCGCATTTACGGGGATCAGCCCCAGCATTTT. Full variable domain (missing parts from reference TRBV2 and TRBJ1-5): EPEVTQTPSHQVTQMGQEVILRCVPISNHLYFYWYRQILGQKVEFLVSFYNNEISEKSEIFDDQFSVERPDGSNFTLKIRSTKLEDSAMYFCASTRIYGDQPQHFGDGTRLSIL.

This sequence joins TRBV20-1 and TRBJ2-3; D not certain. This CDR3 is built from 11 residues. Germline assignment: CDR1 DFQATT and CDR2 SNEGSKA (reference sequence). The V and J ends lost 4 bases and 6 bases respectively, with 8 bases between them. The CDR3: CSATSGDTQYF. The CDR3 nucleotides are TGCAGTGCTACAAGTGGGGATACGCAGTATTTT.

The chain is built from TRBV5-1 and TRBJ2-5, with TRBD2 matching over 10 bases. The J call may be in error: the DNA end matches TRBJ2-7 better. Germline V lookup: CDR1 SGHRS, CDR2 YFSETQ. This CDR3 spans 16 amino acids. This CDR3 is CASSANSGTSADEQYF. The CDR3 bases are TGCGCCAGCAGCGCGAATTCCGGGACTAGCGCGGACGAGCAGTACTTC.

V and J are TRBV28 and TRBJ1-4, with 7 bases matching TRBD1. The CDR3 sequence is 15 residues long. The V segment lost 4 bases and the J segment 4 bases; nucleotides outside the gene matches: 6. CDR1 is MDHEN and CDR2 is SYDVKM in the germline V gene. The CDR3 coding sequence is TGTGCCAGCAGTTCCCCAGGGACAGTTAATGAAAAACTGTTTTTT. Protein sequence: CASSSPGTVNEKLFF.

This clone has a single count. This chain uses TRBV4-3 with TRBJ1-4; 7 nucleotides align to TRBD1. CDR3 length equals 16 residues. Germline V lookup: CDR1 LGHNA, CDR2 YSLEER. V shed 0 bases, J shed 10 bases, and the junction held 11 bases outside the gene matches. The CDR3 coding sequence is TGCGCCAGCAGCCAAGAATGGGCAGGGGGTAGCGGAAAACTGTTTTTT. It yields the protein CASSQEWAGGSGKLFF.

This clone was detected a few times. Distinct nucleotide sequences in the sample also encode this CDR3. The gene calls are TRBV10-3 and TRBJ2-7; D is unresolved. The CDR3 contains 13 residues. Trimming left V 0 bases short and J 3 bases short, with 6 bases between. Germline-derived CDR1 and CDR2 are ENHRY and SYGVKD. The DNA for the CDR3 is TGTGCCATCAGTGAGTCCCTCAGCTACGAGCAGTACTTC. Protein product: CAISESLSYEQYF.

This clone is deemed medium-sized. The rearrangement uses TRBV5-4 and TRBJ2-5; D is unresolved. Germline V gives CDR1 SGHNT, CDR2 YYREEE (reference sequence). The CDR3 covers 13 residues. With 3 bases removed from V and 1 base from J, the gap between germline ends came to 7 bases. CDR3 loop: CASSSGPQETQYF. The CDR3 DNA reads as TGTGCCAGCAGCTCTGGGCCCCAAGAGACCCAGTACTTC. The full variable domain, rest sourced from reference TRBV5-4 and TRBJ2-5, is ETGVTQSPTHLIKTRGQQVTLRCSSQSGHNTVSWYQQALGQGPQFIFQYYREEENGRGNFPPRFSGLQFPNYSSELNVNALELDDSALYLCASSSGPQETQYFGPGTRLLVL.

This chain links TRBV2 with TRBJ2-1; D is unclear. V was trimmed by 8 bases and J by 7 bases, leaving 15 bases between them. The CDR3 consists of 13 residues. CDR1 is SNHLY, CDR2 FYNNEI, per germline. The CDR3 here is CASRTRTRNEQFF. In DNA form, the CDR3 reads TGTGCCAGCCGGACCCGCACGAGAAATGAGCAGTTCTTC.

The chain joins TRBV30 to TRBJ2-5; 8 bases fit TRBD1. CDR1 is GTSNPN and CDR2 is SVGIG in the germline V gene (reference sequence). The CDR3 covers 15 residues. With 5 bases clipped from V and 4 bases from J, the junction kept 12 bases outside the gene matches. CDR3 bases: TGTGCCTGGGCGCCGGGACAGGAGTATTCAGAGACCCAGTACTTC. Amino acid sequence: CAWAPGQEYSETQYF. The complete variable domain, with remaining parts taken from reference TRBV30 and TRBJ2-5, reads SQTIHQWPATLVQPVGSPLSLECTVEGTSNPNLYWYRQAAGRGLQLLFYSVGIGQISSEVPQNLSASRPQDRQFILSSKKLLLSDSGFYLCAWAPGQEYSETQYFGPGTRLLVL.

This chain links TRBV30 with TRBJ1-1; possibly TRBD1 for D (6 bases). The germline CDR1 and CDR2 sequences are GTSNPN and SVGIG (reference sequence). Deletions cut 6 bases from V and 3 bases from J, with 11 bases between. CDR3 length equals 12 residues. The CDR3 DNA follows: TGTGCCTGTGGAAAGGGGGACACTGAAGCTTTCTTT. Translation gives CACGKGDTEAFF.

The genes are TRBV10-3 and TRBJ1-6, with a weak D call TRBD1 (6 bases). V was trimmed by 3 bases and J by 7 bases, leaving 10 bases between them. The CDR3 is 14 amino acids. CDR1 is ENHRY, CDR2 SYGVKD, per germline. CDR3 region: CAISDTGRNSPLHF. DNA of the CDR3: TGTGCCATCAGTGACACAGGGCGGAATTCACCCCTCCACTTT.

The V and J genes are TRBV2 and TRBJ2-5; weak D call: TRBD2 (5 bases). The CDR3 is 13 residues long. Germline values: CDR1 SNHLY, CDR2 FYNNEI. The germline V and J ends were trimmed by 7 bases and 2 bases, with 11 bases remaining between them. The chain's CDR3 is CASMRAEQETQYF. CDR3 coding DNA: TGTGCCAGCATGCGGGCAGAACAAGAGACCCAGTACTTC.

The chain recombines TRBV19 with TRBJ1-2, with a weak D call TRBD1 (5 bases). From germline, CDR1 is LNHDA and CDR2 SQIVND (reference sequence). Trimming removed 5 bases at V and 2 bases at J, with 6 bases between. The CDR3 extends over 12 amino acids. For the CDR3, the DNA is TGTGCCAGTAGTTCAGGGAACTATGGCTACACCTTC. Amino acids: CASSSGNYGYTF.

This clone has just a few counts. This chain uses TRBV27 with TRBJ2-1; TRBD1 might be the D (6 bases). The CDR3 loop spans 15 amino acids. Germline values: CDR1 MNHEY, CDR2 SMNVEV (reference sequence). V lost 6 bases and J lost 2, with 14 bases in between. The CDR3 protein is CASSRNRETYNEQFF. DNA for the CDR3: TGTGCCAGCAGCCGAAACAGGGAGACCTACAATGAGCAGTTCTTC.

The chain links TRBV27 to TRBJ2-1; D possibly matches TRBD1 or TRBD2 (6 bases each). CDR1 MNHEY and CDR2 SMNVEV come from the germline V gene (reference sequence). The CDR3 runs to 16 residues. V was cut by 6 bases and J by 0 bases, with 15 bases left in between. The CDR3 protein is CASSTGAQSSYNEQFF. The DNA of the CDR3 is TGTGCCAGCAGCACGGGGGCTCAGAGCTCCTACAATGAGCAGTTCTTC.